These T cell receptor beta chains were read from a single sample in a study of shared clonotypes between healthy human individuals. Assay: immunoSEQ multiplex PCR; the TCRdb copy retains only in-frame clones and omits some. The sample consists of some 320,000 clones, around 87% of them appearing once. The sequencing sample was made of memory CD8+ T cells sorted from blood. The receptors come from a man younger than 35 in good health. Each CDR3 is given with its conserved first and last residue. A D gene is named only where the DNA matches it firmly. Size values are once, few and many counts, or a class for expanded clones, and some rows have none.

DNA: TGTGCCAGCAGCTTAGCGGACTTGAACACTGAAGCTTTCTTT; CDR3: CASSLADLNTEAFF; V: TRBV7-8; size: -; J: TRBJ1-1; D: -
DNA: TGCAGCGTACCGGGACAGGGGTACAATGAGCAGTTCTTC; CDR3: CSVPGQGYNEQFF; V: TRBV29-1; size: -; J: TRBJ2-1; D: TRBD1
DNA: TGTGCCAGCAGCTTAAAGGGCGACCCCGCGGATACGCAGTATTTT; CDR3: CASSLKGDPADTQYF; V: TRBV7-9; size: -; J: TRBJ2-3; D: -
DNA: TGTGCCAGCAGTTGGGGACTAGCAGTGGATACGCAGTATTTT; CDR3: CASSWGLAVDTQYF; V: TRBV28; size: -; J: TRBJ2-3; D: TRBD2
DNA: TGTGCCAGCAGTTTAGCATGGGCGGGGGGATACACAGATACGCAGTATTTT; CDR3: CASSLAWAGGYTDTQYF; V: TRBV27; size: -; J: TRBJ2-3; D: TRBD2
DNA: TGTGCCAGCAGCTTAGCTACGTGGTCACCCCTCCACTTT; CDR3: CASSLATWSPLHF; V: TRBV7-2; size: -; J: TRBJ1-6; D: -
DNA: TGTGCCACCTGGGGACTTGGACAGGGTCGAAAAAATGGCTACACCTTC; CDR3: CATWGLGQGRKNGYTF; V: TRBV15; size: -; J: TRBJ1-2; D: TRBD1
DNA: TGTGCCAGCAGCTCCCCGACTAGCGGGCCCTCCTACGAGCAGTACTTC; CDR3: CASSSPTSGPSYEQYF; V: TRBV7-9; size: -; J: TRBJ2-7; D: TRBD2
DNA: TGTGCCACCAGCAGAGGGGTGGGCTACGAGCAGTACTTC; CDR3: CATSRGVGYEQYF; V: TRBV15; size: -; J: TRBJ2-7; D: -
DNA: TGTGCCAGCAGCTTAGTTATTGGCGGGAGCTCCTACGAGCAGTACTTC; CDR3: CASSLVIGGSSYEQYF; V: TRBV7-8; size: -; J: TRBJ2-7; D: TRBD2
DNA: TGTGCCAGCAGTTACTCGATGGTTCTGGGAGGGGAGCTGTTTTTT; CDR3: CASSYSMVLGGELFF; V: TRBV6-5; size: -; J: TRBJ2-2; D: -
DNA: TGTGCCAGCAGCGCCCCGGGACTAGAAATCCACGAGCAGTACTTC; CDR3: CASSAPGLEIHEQYF; V: TRBV13; size: -; J: TRBJ2-7; D: TRBD2
DNA: TGTGCCAGCAGCCACCCTTCAACAGGGGGCCTCGGCGAGCAGTACTTC; CDR3: CASSHPSTGGLGEQYF; V: TRBV7-9; size: -; J: TRBJ2-7; D: TRBD1
DNA: TGCGCCAGCGGACTCCAGGGGGAGACCTACGAGCAGTACTTC; CDR3: CASGLQGETYEQYF; V: TRBV4-1; size: many; J: TRBJ2-7; D: TRBD1
DNA: TGTGCCAGCAGCATTCCGGGACTAACATACAATGAGCAGTTCTTC; CDR3: CASSIPGLTYNEQFF; V: TRBV11-2; size: -; J: TRBJ2-1; D: TRBD2
DNA: TGTGCCAGCAGTGAAGCCCGGTATGAGATCTGGGGCGAGCAGTACTTC; CDR3: CASSEARYEIWGEQYF; V: TRBV6-1; size: -; J: TRBJ2-7; D: -
DNA: TGTGCCAGCAGTGCCACTGGGTCGGGCCCGGTAAAGTCCACAGATACGCAGTATTTT; CDR3: CASSATGSGPVKSTDTQYF; V: TRBV6-1; size: -; J: TRBJ2-3; D: -
DNA: TGTGCCAGCAGCCCCAGGTCTAGCGGGGTCCCCTCGACGCAGTATTTT; CDR3: CASSPRSSGVPSTQYF; V: TRBV7-9; size: few; J: TRBJ2-3; D: TRBD2
DNA: TGTGCCAGCAGCAACCGAGTCTTAGCCAAAAACATTCAGTACTTC; CDR3: CASSNRVLAKNIQYF; V: TRBV6-6; size: -; J: TRBJ2-4; D: -
DNA: TGTGCCAGCAGCCCGACAGGGGAAAATGAAAAACTGTTTTTT; CDR3: CASSPTGENEKLFF; V: TRBV2; size: -; J: TRBJ1-4; D: TRBD1
DNA: TGTGCCTGGAGTTCCCTGGGACTTCACACTGAAGCTTTCTTT; CDR3: CAWSSLGLHTEAFF; V: TRBV30; size: -; J: TRBJ1-1; D: -
DNA: TGCGCCAGCAGTGAAATAGGGGGGAGCCTCTATGGCTACACCTTC; CDR3: CASSEIGGSLYGYTF; V: TRBV10-2; size: once; J: TRBJ1-2; D: -
DNA: TGTGCCAGCAGCTGGGACACAGGGGGCGGAGGGGCTAATGAAAAACTGTTTTTT; CDR3: CASSWDTGGGGANEKLFF; V: TRBV7-6; size: -; J: TRBJ1-4; D: TRBD1
DNA: TGTGCCAGCAGCCCCATAGACAGTTACAATGAGCAGTTCTTC; CDR3: CASSPIDSYNEQFF; V: TRBV27; size: -; J: TRBJ2-1; D: -
DNA: TGTGCCAGCAGCTTGAGAGTGAGTTCACCCCTCCACTTT; CDR3: CASSLRVSSPLHF; V: TRBV5-4; size: -; J: TRBJ1-6; D: -
DNA: TGTGCCAGCAGCCTCATGACAGGAGCCCGGGACGAGCAGTACTTC; CDR3: CASSLMTGARDEQYF; V: TRBV9; size: -; J: TRBJ2-7; D: -